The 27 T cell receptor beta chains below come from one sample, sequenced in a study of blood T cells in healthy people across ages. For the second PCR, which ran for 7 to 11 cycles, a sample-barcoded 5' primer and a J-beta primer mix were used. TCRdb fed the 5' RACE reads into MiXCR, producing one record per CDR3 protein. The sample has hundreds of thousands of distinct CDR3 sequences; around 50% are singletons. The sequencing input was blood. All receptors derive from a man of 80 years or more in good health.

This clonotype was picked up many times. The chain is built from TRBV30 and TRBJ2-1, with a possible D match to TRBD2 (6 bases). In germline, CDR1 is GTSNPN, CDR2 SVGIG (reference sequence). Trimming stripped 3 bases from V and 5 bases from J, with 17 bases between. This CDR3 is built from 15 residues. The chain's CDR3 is CAWRAWVGRNNEQFF. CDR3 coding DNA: TGTGCCTGGAGGGCGTGGGTAGGGAGGAACAATGAGCAGTTCTTC.

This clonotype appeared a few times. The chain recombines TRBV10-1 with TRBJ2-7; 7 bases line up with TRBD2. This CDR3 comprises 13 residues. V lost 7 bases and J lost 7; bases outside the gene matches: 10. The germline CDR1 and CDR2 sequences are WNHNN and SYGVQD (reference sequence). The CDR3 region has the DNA TGCGCCAGCACGGCTAGCGGTACCAATGAGCAGTACTTC. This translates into CASTASGTNEQYF.

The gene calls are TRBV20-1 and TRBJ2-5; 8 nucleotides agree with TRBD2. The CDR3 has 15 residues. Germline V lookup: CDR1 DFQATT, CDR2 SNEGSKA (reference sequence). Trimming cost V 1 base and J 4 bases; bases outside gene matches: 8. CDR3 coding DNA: TGCAGTGCTAGAGCCGGGGGACTAGGAATAGAGACCCAGTACTTC. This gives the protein CSARAGGLGIETQYF.

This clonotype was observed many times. CDR3 protein: CSARDPGTSDHEQYF. The CDR3 region has the DNA TGCAGTGCTAGAGACCCCGGGACTAGCGACCACGAGCAGTACTTC. The chain recombines TRBV20-1 with TRBJ2-7; 10 bases align to TRBD2. The CDR3 is 15 amino acids. Losses at the gene ends were 0 bases for V and 5 bases for J; bases not matched to a gene: 7. Germline loops: CDR1 DFQATT, CDR2 SNEGSKA (reference sequence).

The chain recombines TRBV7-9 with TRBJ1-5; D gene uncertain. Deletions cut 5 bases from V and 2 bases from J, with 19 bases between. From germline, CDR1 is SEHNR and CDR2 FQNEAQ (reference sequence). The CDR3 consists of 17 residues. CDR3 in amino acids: CASSPDRGRDRNQPQHF. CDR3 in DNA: TGTGCCAGCAGCCCCGACCGAGGAAGAGACCGCAATCAGCCCCAGCATTTT.

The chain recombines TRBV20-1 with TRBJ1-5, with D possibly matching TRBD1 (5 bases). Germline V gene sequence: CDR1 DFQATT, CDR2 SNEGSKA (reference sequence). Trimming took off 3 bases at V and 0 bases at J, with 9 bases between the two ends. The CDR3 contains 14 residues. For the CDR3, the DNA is TGCAGTGCTAGGGTAGGGGCTAGCAATCAGCCCCAGCATTTT. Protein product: CSARVGASNQPQHF.

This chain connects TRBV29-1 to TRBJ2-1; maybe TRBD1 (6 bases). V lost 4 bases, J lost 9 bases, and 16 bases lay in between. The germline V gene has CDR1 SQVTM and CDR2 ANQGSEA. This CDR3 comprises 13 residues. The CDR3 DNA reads TGCAGCGTTGGCCGGACCCAGGACAGTGAGCAGTTCTTC. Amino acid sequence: CSVGRTQDSEQFF.

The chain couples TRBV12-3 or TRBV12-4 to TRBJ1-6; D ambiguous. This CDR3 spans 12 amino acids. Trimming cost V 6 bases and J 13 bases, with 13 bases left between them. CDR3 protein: CASRKSVLPLHF. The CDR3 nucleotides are TGTGCCAGCAGGAAATCAGTTTTGCCCCTCCACTTT.

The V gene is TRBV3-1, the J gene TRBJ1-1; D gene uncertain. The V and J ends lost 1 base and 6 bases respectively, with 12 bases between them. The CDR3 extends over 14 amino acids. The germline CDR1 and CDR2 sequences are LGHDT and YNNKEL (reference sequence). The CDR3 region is CASSQVGGSSEAFF. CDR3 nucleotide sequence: TGTGCCAGCAGCCAAGTCGGAGGGAGCTCTGAAGCTTTCTTT. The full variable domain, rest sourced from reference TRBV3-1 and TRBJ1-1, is DTAVSQTPKYLVTQMGNDKSIKCEQNLGHDTMYWYKQDSKKFLKIMFSYNNKELIINETVPNRFSPKSPDKAHLNLHINSLELGDSAVYFCASSQVGGSSEAFFGQGTRLTVV.

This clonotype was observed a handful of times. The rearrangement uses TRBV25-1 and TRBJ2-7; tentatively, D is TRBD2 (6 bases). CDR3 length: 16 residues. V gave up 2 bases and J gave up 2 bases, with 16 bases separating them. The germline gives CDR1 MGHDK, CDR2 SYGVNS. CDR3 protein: CASSERRDGGTYEQYF. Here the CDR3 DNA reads TGTGCCAGCAGTGAAAGGCGGGACGGCGGAACCTACGAGCAGTACTTC.

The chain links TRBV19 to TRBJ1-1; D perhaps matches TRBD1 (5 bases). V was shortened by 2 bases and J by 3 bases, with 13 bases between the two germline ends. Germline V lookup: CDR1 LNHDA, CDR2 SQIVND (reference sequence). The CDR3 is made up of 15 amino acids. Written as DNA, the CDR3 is TGTGCCAGTAGTATACGTCGGGGGATTGACACTGAAGCTTTCTTT. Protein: CASSIRRGIDTEAFF.

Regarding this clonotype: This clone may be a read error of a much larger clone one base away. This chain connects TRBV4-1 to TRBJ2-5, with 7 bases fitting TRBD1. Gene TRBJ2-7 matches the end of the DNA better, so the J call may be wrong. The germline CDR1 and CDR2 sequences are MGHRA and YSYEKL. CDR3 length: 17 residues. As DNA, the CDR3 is TGCGCCAGCAGCCAAGGCCCTCCCGGGACAGATAACTACGAGCAGTACTTC. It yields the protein CASSQGPPGTDNYEQYF.

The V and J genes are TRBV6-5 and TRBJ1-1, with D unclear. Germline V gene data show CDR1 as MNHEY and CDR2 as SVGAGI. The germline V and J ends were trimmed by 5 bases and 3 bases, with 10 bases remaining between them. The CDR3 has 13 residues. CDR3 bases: TGTGCCAGCAGTGAGAACGCAGACACTGAAGCTTTCTTT. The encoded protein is CASSENADTEAFF.

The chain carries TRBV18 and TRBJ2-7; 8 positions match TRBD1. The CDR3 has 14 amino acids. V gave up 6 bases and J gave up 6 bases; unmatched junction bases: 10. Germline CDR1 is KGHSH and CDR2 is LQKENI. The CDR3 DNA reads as TGTGCCAGCTCCCTGGACAGGGAAGTTGGCGAGCAGTACTTC. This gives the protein CASSLDREVGEQYF.

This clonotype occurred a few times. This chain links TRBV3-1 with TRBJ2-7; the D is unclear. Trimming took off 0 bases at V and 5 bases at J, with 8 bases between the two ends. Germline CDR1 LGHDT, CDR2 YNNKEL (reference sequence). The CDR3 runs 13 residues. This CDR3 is CASSQDRGNEQYF. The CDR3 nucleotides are TGTGCCAGCAGCCAAGATCGCGGCAACGAGCAGTACTTC.

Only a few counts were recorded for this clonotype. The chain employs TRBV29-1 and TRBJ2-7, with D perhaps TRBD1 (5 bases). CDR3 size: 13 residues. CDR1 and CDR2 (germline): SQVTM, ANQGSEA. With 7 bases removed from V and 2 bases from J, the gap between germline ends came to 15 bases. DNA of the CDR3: TGCAGCGCCTCGGGCAGGGATACCTACGAGCAGTACTTC. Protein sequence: CSASGRDTYEQYF.

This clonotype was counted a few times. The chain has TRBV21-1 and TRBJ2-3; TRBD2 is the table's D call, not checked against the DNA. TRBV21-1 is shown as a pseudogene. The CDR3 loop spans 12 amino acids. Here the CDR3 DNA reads TGTGCCAGCAGTTGGAGGGAGCCCACGCAGTATTTT. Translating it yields CASSWREPTQYF.

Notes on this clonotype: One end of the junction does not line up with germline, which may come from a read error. The CDR3: CTSREQGVENTEAFF. The CDR3 region has the DNA TGTACCAGCAGAGAGCAGGGGGTAGAGAACACTGAAGCTTTCTTT. The J gene is TRBJ1-1, the V gene TRBV2; TRBD1 agrees at 7 bases. The germline V gene has CDR1 SNHLY and CDR2 FYNNEI. CDR3 length equals 15 residues. The full variable domain, with the rest looked up from reference TRBV2 and TRBJ1-1, is EPEVTQTPSHQVTQMGQEVILRCVPISNHLYFYWYRQILGQKVEFLVSFYNNEISEKSEIFDDQFSVERPDGSNFTLKIRSTKLEDSAMYFCTSREQGVENTEAFFGQGTRLTVV.

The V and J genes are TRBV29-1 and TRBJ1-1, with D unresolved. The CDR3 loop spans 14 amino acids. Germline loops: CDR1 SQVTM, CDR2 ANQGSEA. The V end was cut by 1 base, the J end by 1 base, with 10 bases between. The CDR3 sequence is CSVEGEGRNTEAFF. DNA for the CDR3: TGCAGCGTTGAAGGGGAGGGTAGGAACACTGAAGCTTTCTTT.

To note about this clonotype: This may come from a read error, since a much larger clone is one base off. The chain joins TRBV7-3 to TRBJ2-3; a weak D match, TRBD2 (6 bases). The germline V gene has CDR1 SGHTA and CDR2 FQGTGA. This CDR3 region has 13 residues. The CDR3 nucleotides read TGTACCAGCAGCTTAACAGCGGGAGATACGCAGTATTTT. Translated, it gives CTSSLTAGDTQYF.

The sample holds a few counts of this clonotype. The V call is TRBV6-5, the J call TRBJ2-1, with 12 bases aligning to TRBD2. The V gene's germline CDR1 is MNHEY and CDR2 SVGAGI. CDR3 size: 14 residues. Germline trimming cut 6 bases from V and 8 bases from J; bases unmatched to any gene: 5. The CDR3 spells CASSRLAGEYEQFF. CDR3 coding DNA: TGTGCCAGCAGCAGACTAGCGGGAGAATATGAGCAGTTCTTC.

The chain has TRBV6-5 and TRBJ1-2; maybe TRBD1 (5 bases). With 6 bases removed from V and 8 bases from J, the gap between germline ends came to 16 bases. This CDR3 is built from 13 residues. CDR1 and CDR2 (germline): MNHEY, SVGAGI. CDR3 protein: CASSQGRLCGYTF. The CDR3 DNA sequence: TGTGCCAGCAGCCAGGGACGCCTTTGCGGCTACACCTTC.

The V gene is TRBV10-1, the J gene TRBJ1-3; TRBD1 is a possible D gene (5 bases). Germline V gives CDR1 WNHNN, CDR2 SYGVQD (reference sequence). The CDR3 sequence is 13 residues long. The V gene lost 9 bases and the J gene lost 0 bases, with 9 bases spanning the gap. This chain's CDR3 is CASGANSGNTIYF. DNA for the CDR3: TGCGCCAGTGGGGCCAACTCTGGAAACACCATATATTTT.

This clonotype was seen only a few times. The CDR3 DNA is TGTGCCAGCAGCCAACGTGGGGCCAACGTCCTGACTTTC. This translates into CASSQRGANVLTF. The V and J genes are TRBV3-1 and TRBJ2-6; D is unclear. The V gene lost 2 bases and the J gene lost 3 bases, with 2 bases spanning the gap. CDR3 length equals 13 residues. The germline V gene has CDR1 LGHDT and CDR2 YNNKEL (reference sequence).

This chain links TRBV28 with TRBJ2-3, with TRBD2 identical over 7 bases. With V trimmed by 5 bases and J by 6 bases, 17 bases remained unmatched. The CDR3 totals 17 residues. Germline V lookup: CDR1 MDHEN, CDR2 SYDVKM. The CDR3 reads CASSPQKTSSTGDTQYF. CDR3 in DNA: TGTGCCAGCAGTCCCCAGAAGACTAGCAGTACCGGGGATACGCAGTATTTT.

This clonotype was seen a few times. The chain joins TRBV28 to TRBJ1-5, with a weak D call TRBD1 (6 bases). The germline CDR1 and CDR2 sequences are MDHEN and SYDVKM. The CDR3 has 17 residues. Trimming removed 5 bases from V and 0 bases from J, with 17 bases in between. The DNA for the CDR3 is TGTGCCAGCAGTCCGGAAACGGGACACTTTAGCAATCAGCCCCAGCATTTT. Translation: CASSPETGHFSNQPQHF.

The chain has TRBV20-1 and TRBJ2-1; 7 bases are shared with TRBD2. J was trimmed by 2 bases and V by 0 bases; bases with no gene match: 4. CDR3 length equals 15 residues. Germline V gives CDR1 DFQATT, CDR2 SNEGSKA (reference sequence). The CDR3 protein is CSARDPGGTYNEQFF. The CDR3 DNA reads TGCAGTGCTAGAGACCCGGGGGGTACCTACAATGAGCAGTTCTTC.